This T cell receptor (beta chain) was obtained from a study of spatial heterogeneity in lung cancer. The CDR3 consists of 14 residues. Germline values: CDR1 MNHEY, CDR2 SMNVEV (reference sequence). The V end was cut by 4 bases, the J end by 2 bases, with 12 bases between. There are many counts of this clonotype. Its cognate antigen is unknown. Time point in this sample: sample taken at primary tumor resection. A total of some 70 untreated early-stage non-small cell lung cancer patients served as donors. Tumor, nontumor lung or frozen PBMC supplied whole RNA, sequenced without sorting. Every TCR cDNA molecule carried a tag that served as a unique molecular identifier. TCRdb called the 5' RACE reads again in MiXCR, with one record for every CDR3 protein. The table records more than 10,000 distinct CDR3 sequences, 4.5% to 6.5% of them present only once. Overall study findings and caveats: Ubiquitous and regional nonsynonymous mutations were tracked by counts of ubiquitous and regional expanded TCRs, respectively. How many expanded intratumoral alpha and beta TCRs were present tracked the tumor mutation count, which was a count of nonsynonymous mutations.

The chain has TRBV27 and TRBJ2-7; D is unresolved. Source: lung tumor tissue, taken at surgery. This clonotype was sampled from a male donor with early-stage non-small cell lung cancer. CDR3 coding DNA: TGTGCCAGCAGTTCCTACAGCGCTACCTACGAGCAGTACTTC. It specifies CASSSYSATYEQYF.